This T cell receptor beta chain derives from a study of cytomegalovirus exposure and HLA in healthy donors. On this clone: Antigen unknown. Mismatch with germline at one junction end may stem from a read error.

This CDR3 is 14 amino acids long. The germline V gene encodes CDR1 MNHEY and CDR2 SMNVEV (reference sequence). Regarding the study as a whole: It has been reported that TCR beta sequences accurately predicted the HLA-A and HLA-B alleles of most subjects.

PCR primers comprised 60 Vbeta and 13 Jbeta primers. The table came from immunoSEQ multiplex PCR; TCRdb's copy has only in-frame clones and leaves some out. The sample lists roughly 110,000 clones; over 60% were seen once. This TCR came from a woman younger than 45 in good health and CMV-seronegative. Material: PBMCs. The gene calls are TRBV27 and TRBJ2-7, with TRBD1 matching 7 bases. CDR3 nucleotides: TGTGCCAGCAGCTTTGCGACAGGGTCCTCCGAGCAGTACTTC. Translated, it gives CASSFATGSSEQYF.